The present entry profiles one T cell receptor beta chain with its context. What it recognizes is unknown. Each patient experienced a relapse that followed autologous stem cell transplantation, and brentuximab vedotin exposure varied. V was pared by 5 bases and J by 0 bases, with 5 bases between. The CDR3 is made up of 14 amino acids. Germline V gene lookup returns CDR1 SEHNR and CDR2 FQNEAQ (reference sequence). Measured with immunoSEQ multiplex PCR; TCRdb has only the in-frame clones, and not every one. The sample shows around 10,000 clones, about 80% of them seen only once. This sample stems from a study of PD-1 blockade in classical Hodgkin lymphoma. Study outcomes and limitations: A significant rise in TCR diversity by C4D1 was seen for CD4+ but not CD8+ cells.

The receptor comes from a human donor with classical Hodgkin lymphoma. The V and J genes are TRBV7-9 and TRBJ2-6; the D is unclear. This specimen consisted of peripheral blood mononuclear cells (PBMCs), obtained before the second cycle of nivolumab. This CDR3 is CASSGDSGANVLTF. The CDR3 coding sequence is TGTGCCAGCAGCGGTGACTCTGGGGCCAACGTCCTGACTTTC.